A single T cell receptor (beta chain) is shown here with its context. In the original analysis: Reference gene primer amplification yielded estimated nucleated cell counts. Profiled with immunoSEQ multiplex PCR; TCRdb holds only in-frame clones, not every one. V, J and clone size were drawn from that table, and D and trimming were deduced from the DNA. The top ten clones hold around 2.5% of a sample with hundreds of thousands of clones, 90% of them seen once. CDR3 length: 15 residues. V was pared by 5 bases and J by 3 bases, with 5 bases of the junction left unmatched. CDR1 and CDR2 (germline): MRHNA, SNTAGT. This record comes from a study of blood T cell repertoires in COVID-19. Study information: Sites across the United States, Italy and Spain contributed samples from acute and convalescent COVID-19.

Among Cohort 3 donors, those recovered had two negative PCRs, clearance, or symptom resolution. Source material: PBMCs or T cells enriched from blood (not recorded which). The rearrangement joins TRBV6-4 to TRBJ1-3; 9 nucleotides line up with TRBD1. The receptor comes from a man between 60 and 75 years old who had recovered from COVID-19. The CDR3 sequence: CASSIQGAYGNTIYF. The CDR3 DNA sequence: TGTGCCAGCAGTATACAGGGGGCCTATGGAAACACCATATATTTT.